The next 19 T cell receptor beta chains were all read from a single sample in a study of CD8 T cells in Susac syndrome. When the RNA was reverse transcribed, random hexamers were used with an input of 0.5 to 1 ug. TCRdb analysed the immunoSEQ multiplex PCR reads with MiXCR anew, one entry per CDR3 protein. The profile shows 100,000 or so distinct CDR3 sequences, about 95% of them singletons. The sample was CD8+ T cells from PBMCs. Receptor source: a human donor with Susac syndrome.

V and J are TRBV15 and TRBJ2-4; 8 positions agree with TRBD2. The V gene's germline CDR1 is LNHNV and CDR2 YYDKDF (reference sequence). The length of the CDR3 is 14 residues. Trimming took 5 bases from V and 10 from J; bases not matched to a gene: 10. For the CDR3, the DNA is TGTGCCACCAGCTCGGAGCGGGAGACGCCTATTCAGTACTTC. Amino acids: CATSSERETPIQYF.

The rearrangement uses TRBV4-1 and TRBJ1-4; no reliable D call. Between the trimmed V and J ends, which lost 4 bases and 4 bases, there was a span of 13 bases. The germline gives CDR1 MGHRA, CDR2 YSYEKL. CDR3 size: 15 residues. The CDR3 coding sequence is TGCGCCAGCAGCCCCCAATTTGGAGTTAATGAAAAACTGTTTTTT. This sequence encodes CASSPQFGVNEKLFF.

This chain uses TRBV29-1 with TRBJ2-7; tentatively, D is TRBD2 (5 bases). This CDR3 is built from 11 residues. CDR1 is SQVTM and CDR2 is ANQGSEA in the germline V gene. Trimming pared 4 bases from V and 3 bases from J, leaving 7 bases between. The DNA of the CDR3 is TGCAGCGTTGCAGCGGACTACGAGCAGTACTTC. This encodes CSVAADYEQYF.

J is TRBJ2-5 and V is TRBV6-6, with a tentative D call TRBD1 (6 bases). Germline CDR1 is MNHNY and CDR2 is SVGAGI (reference sequence). Trimming pared 6 bases from V and 5 bases from J, leaving 16 bases between. This CDR3 has 14 residues. CDR3 region: CASRAGVRVETQYF. The CDR3 DNA sequence: TGTGCCAGCAGGGCAGGGGTTAGAGTGGAGACCCAGTACTTC.

The chain has TRBV9 and TRBJ2-1, with 7 positions matching TRBD1. V gave up 0 bases and J gave up 8 bases; unmatched junction bases: 2. Germline CDR1 is SGDLS and CDR2 is YYNGEE. The CDR3 totals 13 residues. The CDR3 loop reads CASSVGGGDEQFF. The CDR3 bases are TGTGCCAGCAGCGTAGGAGGGGGCGATGAGCAGTTCTTC. The variable domain in full, completed from reference TRBV9 and TRBJ2-1, reads DSGVTQTPKHLITATGQRVTLRCSPRSGDLSVYWYQQSLDQGLQFLIQYYNGEERAKGNILERFSAQQFPDLHSELNLSSLELGDSALYFCASSVGGGDEQFFGPGTRLTVL.

The chain combines TRBV11-2 with TRBJ2-7, with D maybe TRBD1 (5 bases). CDR1 SGHAT and CDR2 FQNNGV come from the germline V gene. Between the trimmed V and J ends, which lost 5 bases and 6 bases, there was a span of 17 bases. The CDR3 extends over 14 amino acids. CDR3 DNA sequence: TGTGCCAGCAGCGGCAGGGATGGACGGCGCGAGCAGTACTTC. It encodes CASSGRDGRREQYF.

This rearrangement joins TRBV20-1 to TRBJ2-1; TRBD2 matches 11 bases. The CDR3 length is 13 residues. With 1 base clipped from V and 9 bases from J, the junction kept 2 bases outside the gene matches. The germline CDR1 and CDR2 sequences are DFQATT and SNEGSKA (reference sequence). DNA for the CDR3: TGCAGTGCTAGAGGACTAGCGGGGCGTGAGCAGTTCTTC. Protein sequence: CSARGLAGREQFF.

This chain connects TRBV4-1 to TRBJ2-7; 14 nucleotides match TRBD2. V lost 4 bases to trimming and J lost 5 bases; unmatched junction nucleotides: 10. This CDR3 is built from 17 residues. Germline values: CDR1 MGHRA, CDR2 YSYEKL. This chain's CDR3 is CASSPNSLGLAGDEQYF. The CDR3 region has the DNA TGCGCCAGCAGCCCTAACAGCTTGGGACTAGCGGGAGACGAGCAGTACTTC.

V is TRBV29-1 and J is TRBJ2-3; weak D call: TRBD2 (6 bases). CDR1 SQVTM and CDR2 ANQGSEA come from the germline V gene. Trimming took 7 bases from V and 1 from J, leaving 15 bases between them. CDR3 size: 14 residues. CDR3 amino acids: CSGGGDGGTDTQYF. CDR3 DNA: TGCAGCGGTGGCGGGGATGGGGGCACAGATACGCAGTATTTT.

The chain joins TRBV29-1 to TRBJ2-1; 7 nucleotides match TRBD1. CDR1 and CDR2 from the germline V gene are SQVTM and ANQGSEA. The CDR3 runs to 12 residues. The J segment lost 9 bases and the V segment lost 8 bases, leaving 10 bases of the junction unmatched. For the CDR3, the DNA is TGCAGCCTCGCCCTCAGGGGGAGTGAGCAGTTCTTC. This encodes CSLALRGSEQFF.

The rearrangement joins TRBV20-1 to TRBJ1-1; D gene ambiguous. V lost 5 bases and J 1 base, leaving 14 bases between the germline ends. Germline V lookup: CDR1 DFQATT, CDR2 SNEGSKA (reference sequence). CDR3 length equals 14 residues. As DNA, the CDR3 is TGCAGTGCTTTCCTTGGGGAGAGGAACACTGAAGCTTTCTTT. Its protein product is CSAFLGERNTEAFF.

The chain is built from TRBV15 and TRBJ2-4; D perhaps matches TRBD1 (5 bases). V was clipped by 0 bases and J by 9 bases, with 12 bases between them. The length of the CDR3 is 14 residues. The germline V gene encodes CDR1 LNHNV and CDR2 YYDKDF (reference sequence). The CDR3 sequence is CATSRDRGIGIQYF. The CDR3 DNA reads as TGTGCCACCAGCAGAGATAGGGGTATCGGCATTCAGTACTTC.

The chain employs TRBV7-9 and TRBJ1-1, with 10 bases matching TRBD1. The CDR3 is made up of 14 amino acids. CDR1 SEHNR and CDR2 FQNEAQ come from the germline V gene (reference sequence). J was trimmed by 5 bases and V by 7 bases; bases with no gene match: 7. This CDR3 reads CASTGQGGLTEAFF. The CDR3, as DNA: TGTGCCAGCACAGGACAGGGGGGATTGACTGAAGCTTTCTTT.

The V and J genes are TRBV7-2 and TRBJ2-2; 8 positions agree with TRBD1. There are 16 residues in the CDR3. The trim removed 6 bases at V and 1 base at J, leaving 7 bases unmatched. Germline V gene sequence: CDR1 SGHTA, CDR2 FQGNSA. As DNA, the CDR3 is TGTGCCAGCAGGCCGACAGGGGCGCTGAACACCGGGGAGCTGTTTTTT. Its translation: CASRPTGALNTGELFF.

This clonotype was seen once. At one end, the junction sequence differs from germline, possibly due to a read error. This rearrangement joins TRBV6-1 to TRBJ1-2; D is unclear. This CDR3 has 15 residues. CDR1 is MNHNS, CDR2 SASEGT, per germline. The CDR3, as DNA: TGTGCCATCAGTGAGCAAGGAAGGGAGGGCTATGGCTACACCTTC. Translating gives CAISEQGREGYGYTF.

The chain uses TRBV12-3 or TRBV12-4 and TRBJ2-1; the match to TRBD2 covers 9 bases. The CDR3 runs to 14 residues. Trimming at V came to 8 bases and at J to 4 bases, leaving 6 bases not matched to a gene. In DNA, the CDR3 is TGTGCCAGCGCCCTAGCGGGGTCGTACAATGAGCAGTTCTTC. It is translated as CASALAGSYNEQFF.

J is TRBJ1-5 and V is TRBV15, with D possibly TRBD1 on 6 matching bases. The CDR3 runs to 13 residues. CDR1 is LNHNV, CDR2 YYDKDF, per germline (reference sequence). V was trimmed by 5 bases and J by 7 bases, leaving 12 bases between them. The CDR3 bases are TGTGCCACCAGCGATAGGGGGATGCAGCCCCAGCATTTT. Translated: CATSDRGMQPQHF.

This clonotype showed up just once. V and J are TRBV9 and TRBJ2-5; D possibly matches TRBD1 or TRBD2 (5 bases each). The CDR3 runs 15 residues. Germline values: CDR1 SGDLS, CDR2 YYNGEE. V was pared by 0 bases and J by 0 bases, with 9 bases between. The CDR3 DNA follows: TGTGCCAGCAGCGTAGGGGGACGCCACCAAGAGACCCAGTACTTC. It translates to CASSVGGRHQETQYF.

The genes are TRBV9 and TRBJ1-6; D ambiguous. The CDR3 is 14 amino acids. From germline, CDR1 is SGDLS and CDR2 YYNGEE. V lost 0 bases to trimming and J lost 8 bases, with 9 bases between them. The CDR3 is CASSVEGWDSPLHF. CDR3 sequence (DNA): TGTGCCAGCAGCGTAGAGGGCTGGGATTCACCCCTCCACTTT.